This T cell receptor (beta chain) was identified during a study of blood T cell repertoires in COVID-19. Study summary: Sites in the United States, Italy and Spain provided acute and convalescent COVID-19 samples. PBMCs, B-cell-depleted T cells, or T cells provided the cDNA or gDNA that made up the material.

This CDR3 has 15 residues. V lost 4 bases, J lost 7 bases, and 16 bases lay in between. The germline gives CDR1 SNHLY, CDR2 FYNNEI. As handled by the study authors: Researchers report that nucleated cell counts were estimated from reference gene primer amplification. Sequencing was performed with immunoSEQ multiplex PCR; in TCRdb, only in-frame clones are kept and a portion is missing. V, J and clone size derive from that table, while D and trimming were established from the DNA sequence. The profile shows approximately 300,000 clones, about four fifths of them singletons. The origin of this receptor is a woman aged 50 to 60 with acute or convalescent COVID-19. Material for sequencing was peripheral blood. The V call is TRBV2, the J call TRBJ1-4, with D possibly TRBD1 on 6 matching bases. This CDR3 is CASSAREGGGEKLFF. The CDR3 DNA reads TGTGCCAGCAGTGCGCGTGAGGGAGGGGGTGAAAAACTGTTTTTT.